This TCR beta chain came from a study of Graves' ophthalmopathy and Graves' hyperthyroidism. The study amplified TCR beta CDR3 regions using RNA transcripts. The library came from an HTBI-primed first-round RT-PCR and a second-round multiplex PCR. One entry per CDR3 protein, called by TCRdb with MiXCR from the multiplex PCR reads. The table shows more than 1,000,000 distinct CDR3 sequences, with approximately 35% occurring only once. The ends lost 7 bases at V and 4 bases at J; junction bases unmatched: 1. CDR1 is MGHDK, CDR2 SYGVNS, per germline. The CDR3 loop spans 13 amino acids. The receptor comes from an adult man with Graves' hyperthyroidism. V is TRBV25-1 and J is TRBJ2-6; 7 nucleotides match TRBD1. Source material: peripheral blood or thyroid tissue (not recorded which). CDR3 DNA sequence: TGTGCCAGCAAGGGACAGGGGGCCAACGTCCTGACTTTC. Translated, it gives CASKGQGANVLTF. Filled out from reference TRBV25-1 and TRBJ2-6, the complete variable domain reads EADIYQTPRYLVIGTGKKITLECSQTMGHDKMYWYQQDPGMELHLIHYSYGVNSTEKGDLSSESTVSRIRTEHFPLTLESARPSHTSQYLCASKGQGANVLTFGAGSRLTVL.